The rows below give T cell receptor beta chains drawn from one sample of a study of OX40 agonist ivuxolimab in advanced cancers. Method: immunoSEQ multiplex PCR; TCRdb's copy keeps in-frame clones and lacks some. This table holds 70,000 to 80,000 clones, about 94% found once. This specimen consisted of CD4+ or CD8+ T cells sorted from blood, obtained in a trial of the OX40 agonist ivuxolimab. Receptors originate from an adult with an advanced solid tumor such as melanoma, head and neck, liver or kidney cancer. CDR3s include the opening cysteine and the closing phenylalanine or tryptophan. Each record gives: CDR3 length, J gene, clone size, D gene, V gene, CDR3 DNA, CDR3 protein. The D gene is left open where the match is weak. Not all rows give a size; the values are once, few, many and, for expanded clones, a class.

len: 16
j_gene: TRBJ1-6
abundance: NA
d_gene: NA
v_gene: TRBV27
CDR3nt: TGTGCCAGCAGTTCCCCAGAGAGCTCCTATAATTCACCCCTCCACTTT
CDR3aa: CASSSPESSYNSPLHF

len: 15
j_gene: TRBJ2-7
abundance: NA
d_gene: NA
v_gene: TRBV11-2
CDR3nt: TGTGCCAGCAGCTCAACCCCCGCCGGCCCCTACGAGCAGTACTTC
CDR3aa: CASSSTPAGPYEQYF

len: 15
j_gene: TRBJ2-7
abundance: NA
d_gene: TRBD1
v_gene: TRBV7-9
CDR3nt: TGTGCCAGCAGCCAACGGACAGGGCAGAGCTACGAGCAGTACTTC
CDR3aa: CASSQRTGQSYEQYF

len: 17
j_gene: TRBJ2-1
abundance: NA
d_gene: NA
v_gene: TRBV7-8
CDR3nt: TGTGCCAGCAGCTTTAGGGGGGCGAAGTGGAAGCACAATGAGCAGTTCTTC
CDR3aa: CASSFRGAKWKHNEQFF

len: 15
j_gene: TRBJ2-1
abundance: NA
d_gene: TRBD2
v_gene: TRBV19
CDR3nt: TGTGCCAGTAGTATTATAGCGGGAGAGGAGAATGAGCAGTTCTTC
CDR3aa: CASSIIAGEENEQFF

len: 13
j_gene: TRBJ2-7
abundance: NA
d_gene: NA
v_gene: TRBV10-3
CDR3nt: TGTGCCATCAGTGAGCCAGGGTTCTACGAGCAGTACTTC
CDR3aa: CAISEPGFYEQYF

len: 13
j_gene: TRBJ1-1
abundance: NA
d_gene: NA
v_gene: TRBV5-5
CDR3nt: TGTGCCAGCAGCAACACAGAGAACACTGAAGCTTTCTTT
CDR3aa: CASSNTENTEAFF

len: 17
j_gene: TRBJ2-1
abundance: NA
d_gene: TRBD1
v_gene: TRBV25-1
CDR3nt: TGTGCCAGCAGTGAAAGGGGCGACAGGGACCCCTACAATGAGCAGTTCTTC
CDR3aa: CASSERGDRDPYNEQFF

len: 17
j_gene: TRBJ1-2
abundance: NA
d_gene: NA
v_gene: TRBV5-1
CDR3nt: TGCGCCAGCAGCTTGGAAGGCCGTCGTGCTCTGAACTATGGCTACACCTTC
CDR3aa: CASSLEGRRALNYGYTF

len: 15
j_gene: TRBJ1-6
abundance: few
d_gene: NA
v_gene: TRBV7-2
CDR3nt: TGTGCCAGCAGCTTAGATCGGGGGGGAGGTTCACCCCTCCACTTT
CDR3aa: CASSLDRGGGSPLHF

len: 14
j_gene: TRBJ2-5
abundance: NA
d_gene: NA
v_gene: TRBV11-1
CDR3nt: TGTGCCAGCAGATTGCAAGGGGAGAGGGAGACCCAGTACTTC
CDR3aa: CASRLQGERETQYF

len: 12
j_gene: TRBJ2-2
abundance: NA
d_gene: NA
v_gene: TRBV4-1
CDR3nt: TGCGCCAGCAGCCAAGATAACGGGGAGCTGTTTTTT
CDR3aa: CASSQDNGELFF

len: 14
j_gene: TRBJ1-1
abundance: NA
d_gene: NA
v_gene: TRBV4-3
CDR3nt: TGCGCCAGCAGCCAGGGGGCGCGGGGCACTGAAGCTTTCTTT
CDR3aa: CASSQGARGTEAFF

len: 16
j_gene: TRBJ2-1
abundance: NA
d_gene: TRBD2
v_gene: TRBV4-3
CDR3nt: TGCGCCAGCAGCCAAGGGACTAGCGGCAGAGACAATGAGCAGTTCTTC
CDR3aa: CASSQGTSGRDNEQFF

len: 16
j_gene: TRBJ2-4
abundance: NA
d_gene: NA
v_gene: TRBV4-1
CDR3nt: TGCGCCAGCAGCCAGATTCCGACAGGTTTCGGTGTCATTCAGTACTTC
CDR3aa: CASSQIPTGFGVIQYF

len: 14
j_gene: TRBJ1-2
abundance: once
d_gene: NA
v_gene: TRBV7-2
CDR3nt: TGTGCCAGCAGCTTAGTTATATTCGGGGACGGCTACACCTTC
CDR3aa: CASSLVIFGDGYTF

len: 15
j_gene: TRBJ2-3
abundance: NA
d_gene: NA
v_gene: TRBV19
CDR3nt: TGTGCCAGTAGTCCGACTCAGGGTACCACAGATACGCAGTATTTT
CDR3aa: CASSPTQGTTDTQYF

len: 19
j_gene: TRBJ2-7
abundance: NA
d_gene: TRBD2
v_gene: TRBV29-1
CDR3nt: TGCAGCATTGATACTTGGACTAGCGGGAGAGGGTCCGGGGCCTACGAGCAGTACTTC
CDR3aa: CSIDTWTSGRGSGAYEQYF

len: 13
j_gene: TRBJ1-1
abundance: NA
d_gene: NA
v_gene: TRBV7-9
CDR3nt: TGTGCCAGCAGCTTAGGGGGTTGGACTGAAGCTTTCTTT
CDR3aa: CASSLGGWTEAFF

len: 14
j_gene: TRBJ2-1
abundance: NA
d_gene: NA
v_gene: TRBV7-7
CDR3nt: TGTGCCAGCAGCCCCCGGGTCGGGCCACATGAGCAGTTCTTC
CDR3aa: CASSPRVGPHEQFF

len: 13
j_gene: TRBJ2-7
abundance: once
d_gene: TRBD1
v_gene: TRBV18
CDR3nt: TGTGCCAGCTCACCGGACAGGGGGAACGAGCAGTACTTC
CDR3aa: CASSPDRGNEQYF

len: 14
j_gene: TRBJ1-5
abundance: once
d_gene: NA
v_gene: TRBV12-5
CDR3nt: TGTGCTAGTGGTTTGGGGGGAAGCAATCAGCCCCAGCATTTT
CDR3aa: CASGLGGSNQPQHF

len: 13
j_gene: TRBJ1-1
abundance: NA
d_gene: NA
v_gene: TRBV11-3
CDR3nt: TGTGCCAGCAGCTTAGACCTACACACTGAAGCTTTCTTT
CDR3aa: CASSLDLHTEAFF

len: 16
j_gene: TRBJ2-1
abundance: NA
d_gene: TRBD2
v_gene: TRBV27
CDR3nt: TGTGCCAGCAGTTGGTTGGGGACTAGCGGGAGGGGTGAGCAGTTCTTC
CDR3aa: CASSWLGTSGRGEQFF

len: 17
j_gene: TRBJ2-7
abundance: NA
d_gene: NA
v_gene: TRBV7-9
CDR3nt: TGTGCCAGCAGCTTAGATATCGTAGAGGACGTACGGGACGAGCAGTACTTC
CDR3aa: CASSLDIVEDVRDEQYF

len: 16
j_gene: TRBJ1-2
abundance: once
d_gene: TRBD1
v_gene: TRBV6-5
CDR3nt: TGTGCCAGCAGTTACACCCGGACAGGGGGAAACTATGGCTACACCTTC
CDR3aa: CASSYTRTGGNYGYTF

len: 15
j_gene: TRBJ2-1
abundance: NA
d_gene: TRBD1
v_gene: TRBV27
CDR3nt: TGTGCCAGCAGGCTTTTCACAGGGGCCTACAATGAGCAGTTCTTC
CDR3aa: CASRLFTGAYNEQFF

len: 14
j_gene: TRBJ2-7
abundance: NA
d_gene: TRBD2
v_gene: TRBV6-5
CDR3nt: TGTGCCAGCAGTTACGTTGCGGGGGGGCGCGAGCAGTACTTC
CDR3aa: CASSYVAGGREQYF

len: 13
j_gene: TRBJ2-1
abundance: NA
d_gene: NA
v_gene: TRBV6-1
CDR3nt: TGTGCCAGCAGTGAAGCGCTTAGCAATGAGCAGTTCTTC
CDR3aa: CASSEALSNEQFF

len: 12
j_gene: TRBJ1-2
abundance: NA
d_gene: NA
v_gene: TRBV5-6
CDR3nt: TGTGCCAGCAGCTTGGGCGGCCTTGGCTACACCTTC
CDR3aa: CASSLGGLGYTF

len: 15
j_gene: TRBJ1-4
abundance: NA
d_gene: NA
v_gene: TRBV9
CDR3nt: TGTGCCAGCAGCGTAGAGGGGGTCGGACGAGAAAAACTGTTTTTT
CDR3aa: CASSVEGVGREKLFF